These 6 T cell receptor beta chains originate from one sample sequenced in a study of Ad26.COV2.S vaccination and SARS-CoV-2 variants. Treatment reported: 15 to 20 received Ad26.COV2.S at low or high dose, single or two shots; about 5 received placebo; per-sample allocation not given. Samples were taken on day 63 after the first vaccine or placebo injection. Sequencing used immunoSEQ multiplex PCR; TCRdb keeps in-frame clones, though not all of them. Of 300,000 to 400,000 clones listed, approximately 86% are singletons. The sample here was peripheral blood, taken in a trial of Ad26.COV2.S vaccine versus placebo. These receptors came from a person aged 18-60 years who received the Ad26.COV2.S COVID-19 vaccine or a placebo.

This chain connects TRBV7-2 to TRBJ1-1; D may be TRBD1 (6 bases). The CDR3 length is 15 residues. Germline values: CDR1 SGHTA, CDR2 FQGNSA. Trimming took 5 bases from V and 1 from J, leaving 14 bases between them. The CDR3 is CASSRRAGENTEAFF. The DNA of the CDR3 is TGTGCCAGCAGCCGTAGGGCAGGGGAGAACACTGAAGCTTTCTTT.

CDR3 DNA sequence: TGTGCCAGCAGTCCACAGGCTAACTATGGCTACACCTTC. It specifies CASSPQANYGYTF. The V call is TRBV27, the J call TRBJ1-2, with D possibly TRBD1 on 5 matching bases. The CDR3 length is 13 residues. V was cut by 5 bases and J by 0 bases, with 7 bases left in between. Germline loops: CDR1 MNHEY, CDR2 SMNVEV (reference sequence).

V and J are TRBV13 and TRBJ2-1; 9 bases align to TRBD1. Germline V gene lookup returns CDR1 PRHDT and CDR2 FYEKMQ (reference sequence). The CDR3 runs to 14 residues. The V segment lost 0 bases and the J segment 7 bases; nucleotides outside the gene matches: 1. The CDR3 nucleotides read TGTGCCAGCAGCTTAGGGGACAGGGGAAATGAGCAGTTCTTC. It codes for CASSLGDRGNEQFF. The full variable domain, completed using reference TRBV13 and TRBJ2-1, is AAGVIQSPRHLIKEKRETATLKCYPIPRHDTVYWYQQGPGQDPQFLISFYEKMQSDKGSIPDRFSAQQFSDYHSELNMSSLELGDSALYFCASSLGDRGNEQFFGPGTRLTVL.

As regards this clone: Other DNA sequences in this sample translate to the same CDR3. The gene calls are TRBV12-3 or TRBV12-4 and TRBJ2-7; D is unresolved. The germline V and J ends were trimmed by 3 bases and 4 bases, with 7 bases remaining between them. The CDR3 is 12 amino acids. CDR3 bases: TGTGCCAGCAGTTTTGGCCAATACGAGCAGTACTTC. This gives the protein CASSFGQYEQYF.

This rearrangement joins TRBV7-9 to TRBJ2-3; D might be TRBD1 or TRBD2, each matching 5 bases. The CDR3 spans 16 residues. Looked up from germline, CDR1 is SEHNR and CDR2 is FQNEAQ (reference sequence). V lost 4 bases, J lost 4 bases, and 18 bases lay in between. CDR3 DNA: TGTGCCAGCAGCTCCTATCAGGGACGGTTGGCAGATACGCAGTATTTT. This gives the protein CASSSYQGRLADTQYF.

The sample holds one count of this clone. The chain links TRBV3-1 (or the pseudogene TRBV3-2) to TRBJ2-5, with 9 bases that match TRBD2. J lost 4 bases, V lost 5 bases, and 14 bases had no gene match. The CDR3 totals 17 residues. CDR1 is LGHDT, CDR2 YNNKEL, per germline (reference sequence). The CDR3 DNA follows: TGTGCCAGCAGCGACGTCGCGGGAGGGCCACTTAGAGAGACCCAGTACTTC. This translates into CASSDVAGGPLRETQYF.